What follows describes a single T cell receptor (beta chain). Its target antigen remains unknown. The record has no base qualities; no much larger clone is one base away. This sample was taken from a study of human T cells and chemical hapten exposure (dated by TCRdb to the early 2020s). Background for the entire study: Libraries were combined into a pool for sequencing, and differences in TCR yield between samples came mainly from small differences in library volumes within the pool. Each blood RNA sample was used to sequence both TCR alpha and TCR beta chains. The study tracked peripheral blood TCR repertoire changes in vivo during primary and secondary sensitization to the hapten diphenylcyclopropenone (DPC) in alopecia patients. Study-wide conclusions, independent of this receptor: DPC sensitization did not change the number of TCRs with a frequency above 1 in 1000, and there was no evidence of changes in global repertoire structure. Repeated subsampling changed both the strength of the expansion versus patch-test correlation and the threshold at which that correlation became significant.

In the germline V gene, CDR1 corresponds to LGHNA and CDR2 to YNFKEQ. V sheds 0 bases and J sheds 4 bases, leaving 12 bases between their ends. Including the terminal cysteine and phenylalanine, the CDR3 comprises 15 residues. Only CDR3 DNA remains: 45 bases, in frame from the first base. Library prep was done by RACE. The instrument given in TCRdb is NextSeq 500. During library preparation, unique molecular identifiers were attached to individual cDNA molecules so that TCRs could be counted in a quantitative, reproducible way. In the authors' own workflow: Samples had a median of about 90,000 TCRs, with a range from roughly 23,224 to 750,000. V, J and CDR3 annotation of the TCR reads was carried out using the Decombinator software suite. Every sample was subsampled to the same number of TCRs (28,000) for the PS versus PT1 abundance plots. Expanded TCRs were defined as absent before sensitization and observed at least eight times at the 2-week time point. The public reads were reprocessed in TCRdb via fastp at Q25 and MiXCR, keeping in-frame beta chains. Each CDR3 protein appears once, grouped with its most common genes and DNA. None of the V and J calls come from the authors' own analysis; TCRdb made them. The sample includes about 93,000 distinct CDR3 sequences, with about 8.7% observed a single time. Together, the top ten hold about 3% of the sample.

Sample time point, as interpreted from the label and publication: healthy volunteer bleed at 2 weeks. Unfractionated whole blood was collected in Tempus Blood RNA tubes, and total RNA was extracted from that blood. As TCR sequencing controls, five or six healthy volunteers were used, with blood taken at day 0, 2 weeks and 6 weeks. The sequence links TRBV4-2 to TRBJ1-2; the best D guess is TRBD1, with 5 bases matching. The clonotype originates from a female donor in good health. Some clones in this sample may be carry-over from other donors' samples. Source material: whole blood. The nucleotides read TGTGCCAGCAGCCAAGATTTGGCAGGGAGCTATGGCTACACCTTC. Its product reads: CASSQDLAGSYGYTF.